This section outlines one TCR beta chain sequence together with its context. The assay was immunoSEQ multiplex PCR, and TCRdb's table has in-frame clones only and misses some. The sample records around 170,000 clones, about 90% being singletons. This sample stems from a study of control samples from healthy donors and cancer patients. The CDR3 consists of 14 residues. Trimming at V came to 6 bases and at J to 5 bases, leaving 6 bases not matched to a gene. CDR1 and CDR2 from the germline V gene are MNHEY and SMNVEV (reference sequence). V usage is TRBV27 and J usage is TRBJ2-7; 11 bases line up with TRBD2. The sequence came from a woman aged 30 to 39 in good health. Sequencing was performed on blood. CDR3 region: CASRLAGAGDEQYF. DNA for the CDR3: TGTGCCAGCAGACTAGCGGGGGCGGGGGACGAGCAGTACTTC.